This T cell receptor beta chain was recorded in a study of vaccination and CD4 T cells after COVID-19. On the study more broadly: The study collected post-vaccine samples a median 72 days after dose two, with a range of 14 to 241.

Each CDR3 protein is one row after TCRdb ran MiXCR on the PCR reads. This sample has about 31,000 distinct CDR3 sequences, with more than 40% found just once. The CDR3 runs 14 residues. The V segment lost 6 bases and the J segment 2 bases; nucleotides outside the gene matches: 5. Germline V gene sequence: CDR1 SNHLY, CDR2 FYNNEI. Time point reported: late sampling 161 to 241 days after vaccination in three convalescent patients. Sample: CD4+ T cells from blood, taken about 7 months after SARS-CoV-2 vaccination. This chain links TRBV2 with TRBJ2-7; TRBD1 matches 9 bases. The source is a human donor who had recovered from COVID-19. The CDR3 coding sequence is TGTGCCAGCAGGCCCGGGACAGGGACCTACGAGCAGTACTTC. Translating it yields CASRPGTGTYEQYF.